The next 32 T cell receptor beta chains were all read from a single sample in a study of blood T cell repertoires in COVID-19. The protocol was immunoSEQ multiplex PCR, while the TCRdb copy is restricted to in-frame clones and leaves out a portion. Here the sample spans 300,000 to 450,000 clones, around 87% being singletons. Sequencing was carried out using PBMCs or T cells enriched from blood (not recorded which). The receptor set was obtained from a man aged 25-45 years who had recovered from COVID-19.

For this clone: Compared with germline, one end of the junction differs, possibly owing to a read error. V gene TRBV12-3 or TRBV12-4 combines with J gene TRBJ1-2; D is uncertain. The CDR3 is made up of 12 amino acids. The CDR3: CASSQTGGGYTF. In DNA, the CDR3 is TGTGCCAGCAGCCAGACGGGTGGTGGCTACACTTTC.

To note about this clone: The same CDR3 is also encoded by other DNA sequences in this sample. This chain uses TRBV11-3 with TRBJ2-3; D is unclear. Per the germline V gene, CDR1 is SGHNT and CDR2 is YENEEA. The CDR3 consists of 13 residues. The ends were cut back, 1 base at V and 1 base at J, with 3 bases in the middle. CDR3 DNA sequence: TGTGCCAGCAGCTTAGGCGGCACAGATACGCAGTATTTT. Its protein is CASSLGGTDTQYF.

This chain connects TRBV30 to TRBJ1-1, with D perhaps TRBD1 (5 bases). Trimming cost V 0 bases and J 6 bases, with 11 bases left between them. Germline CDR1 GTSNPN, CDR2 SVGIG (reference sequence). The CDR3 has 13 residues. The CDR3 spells CAWSVTWDSEAFF. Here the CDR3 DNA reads TGTGCCTGGAGTGTCACCTGGGACTCTGAAGCTTTCTTT.

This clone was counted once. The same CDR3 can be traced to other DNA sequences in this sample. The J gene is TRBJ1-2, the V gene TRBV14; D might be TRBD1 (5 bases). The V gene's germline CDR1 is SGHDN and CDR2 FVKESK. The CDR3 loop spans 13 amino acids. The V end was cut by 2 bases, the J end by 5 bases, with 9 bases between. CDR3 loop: CASSQQAGYGYTF. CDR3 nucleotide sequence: TGTGCCAGCAGCCAACAAGCAGGGTATGGCTACACCTTC.

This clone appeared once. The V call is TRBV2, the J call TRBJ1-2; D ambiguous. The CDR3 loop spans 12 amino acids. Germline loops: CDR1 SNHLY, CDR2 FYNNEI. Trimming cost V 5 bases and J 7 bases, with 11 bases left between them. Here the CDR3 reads CASSQGGPGYTF. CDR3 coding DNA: TGTGCCAGCAGTCAAGGAGGGCCTGGCTACACCTTC.

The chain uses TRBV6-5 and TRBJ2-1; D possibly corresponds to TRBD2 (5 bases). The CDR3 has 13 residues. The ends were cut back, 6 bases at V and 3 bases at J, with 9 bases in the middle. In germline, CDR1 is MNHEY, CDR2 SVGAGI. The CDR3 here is CASSGEYYNEQFF. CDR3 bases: TGTGCCAGCAGCGGGGAATACTACAATGAGCAGTTCTTC.

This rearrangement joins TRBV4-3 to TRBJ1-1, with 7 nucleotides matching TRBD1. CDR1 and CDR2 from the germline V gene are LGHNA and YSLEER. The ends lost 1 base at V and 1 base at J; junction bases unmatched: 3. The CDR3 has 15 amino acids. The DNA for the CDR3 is TGCGCCAGCAGCCAAGTAACAGGGGCGAACACTGAAGCTTTCTTT. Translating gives CASSQVTGANTEAFF.

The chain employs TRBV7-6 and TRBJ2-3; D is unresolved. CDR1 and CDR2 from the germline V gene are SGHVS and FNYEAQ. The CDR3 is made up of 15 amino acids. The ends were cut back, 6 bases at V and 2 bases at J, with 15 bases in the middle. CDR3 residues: CASSRTSGPTDTQYF. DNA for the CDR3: TGTGCCAGCAGTCGAACAAGTGGGCCCACAGATACGCAGTATTTT.

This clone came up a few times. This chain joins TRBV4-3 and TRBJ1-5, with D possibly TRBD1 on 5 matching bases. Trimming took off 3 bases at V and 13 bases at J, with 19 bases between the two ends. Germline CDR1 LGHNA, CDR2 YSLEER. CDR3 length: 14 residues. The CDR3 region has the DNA TGCGCCAGCAGCCATGCTTGGGGGGACCCTTTACAGCATTTT. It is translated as CASSHAWGDPLQHF.

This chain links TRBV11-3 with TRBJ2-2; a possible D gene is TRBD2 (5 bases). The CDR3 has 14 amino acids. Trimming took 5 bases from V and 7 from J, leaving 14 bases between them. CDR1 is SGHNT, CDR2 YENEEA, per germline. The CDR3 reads CASSGRESNGELFF. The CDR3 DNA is TGTGCCAGCAGCGGAAGGGAGTCCAACGGGGAGCTGTTTTTT.

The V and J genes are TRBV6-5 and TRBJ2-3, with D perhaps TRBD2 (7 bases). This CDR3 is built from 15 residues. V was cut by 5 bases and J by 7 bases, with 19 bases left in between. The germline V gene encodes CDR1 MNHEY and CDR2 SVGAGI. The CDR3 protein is CASSPGGLGKHTQYF. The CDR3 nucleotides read TGTGCCAGCAGTCCCGGGGGGCTTGGTAAGCATACGCAGTATTTT.

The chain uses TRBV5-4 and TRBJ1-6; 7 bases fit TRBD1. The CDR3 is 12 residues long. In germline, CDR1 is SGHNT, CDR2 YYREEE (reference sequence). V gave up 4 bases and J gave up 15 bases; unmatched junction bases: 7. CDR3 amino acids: CASSLGDSYLHF. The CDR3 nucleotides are TGTGCCAGCAGCCTGGGGGACAGCTACCTCCACTTT.

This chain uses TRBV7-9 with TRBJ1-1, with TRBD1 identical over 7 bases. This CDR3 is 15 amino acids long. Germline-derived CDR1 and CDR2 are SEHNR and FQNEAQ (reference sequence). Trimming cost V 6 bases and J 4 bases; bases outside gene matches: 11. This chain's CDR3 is CASRNDRERSTEAFF. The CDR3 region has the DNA TGTGCCAGCAGAAACGACAGGGAGCGTAGCACTGAAGCTTTCTTT.

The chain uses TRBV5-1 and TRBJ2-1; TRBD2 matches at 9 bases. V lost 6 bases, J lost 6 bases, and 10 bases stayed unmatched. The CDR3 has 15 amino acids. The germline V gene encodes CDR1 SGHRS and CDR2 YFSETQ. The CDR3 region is CASTQTSGPPNEQFF. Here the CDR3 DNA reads TGCGCCAGCACCCAGACTAGCGGACCACCCAATGAGCAGTTCTTC.

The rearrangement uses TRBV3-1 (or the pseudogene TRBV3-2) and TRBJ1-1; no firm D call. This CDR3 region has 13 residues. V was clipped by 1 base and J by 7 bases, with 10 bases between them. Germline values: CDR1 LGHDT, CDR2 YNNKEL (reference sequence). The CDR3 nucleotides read TGTGCCAGCAGCCAAGGAGGGCTTTATGAAGCTTTCTTT. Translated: CASSQGGLYEAFF.

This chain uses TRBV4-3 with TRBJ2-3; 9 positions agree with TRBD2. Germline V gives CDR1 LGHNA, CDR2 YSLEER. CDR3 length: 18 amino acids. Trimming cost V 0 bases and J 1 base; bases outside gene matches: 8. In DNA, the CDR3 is TGCGCCAGCAGCCAAGATCCTGCGGGGGGGAGGGGCACAGATACGCAGTATTTT. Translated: CASSQDPAGGRGTDTQYF.

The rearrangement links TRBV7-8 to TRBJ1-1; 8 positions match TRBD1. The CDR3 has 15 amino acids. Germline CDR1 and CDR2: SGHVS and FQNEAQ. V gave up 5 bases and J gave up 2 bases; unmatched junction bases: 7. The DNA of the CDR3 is TGTGCCAGCAGCCGCCCCGGGACAGGCAACACTGAAGCTTTCTTT. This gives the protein CASSRPGTGNTEAFF. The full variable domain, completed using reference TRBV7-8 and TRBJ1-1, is GAGVSQSPRYKVAKRGQDVALRCDPISGHVSLFWYQQALGQGPEFLTYFQNEAQLDKSGLPSDRFFAERPEGSVSTLKIQRTQQEDSAVYLCASSRPGTGNTEAFFGQGTRLTVV.

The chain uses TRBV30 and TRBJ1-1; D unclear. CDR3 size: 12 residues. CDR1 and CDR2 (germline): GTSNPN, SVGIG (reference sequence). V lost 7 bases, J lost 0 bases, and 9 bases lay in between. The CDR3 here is CAFVSLNTEAFF. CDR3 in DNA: TGTGCCTTCGTCTCTCTGAACACTGAAGCTTTCTTT.

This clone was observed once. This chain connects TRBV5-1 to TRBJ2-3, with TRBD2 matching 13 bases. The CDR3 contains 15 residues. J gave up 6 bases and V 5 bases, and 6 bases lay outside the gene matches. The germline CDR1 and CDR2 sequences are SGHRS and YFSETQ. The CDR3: CASSRTSGGFDTQYF. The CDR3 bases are TGCGCCAGCAGTCGGACTAGCGGGGGCTTCGATACGCAGTATTTT.

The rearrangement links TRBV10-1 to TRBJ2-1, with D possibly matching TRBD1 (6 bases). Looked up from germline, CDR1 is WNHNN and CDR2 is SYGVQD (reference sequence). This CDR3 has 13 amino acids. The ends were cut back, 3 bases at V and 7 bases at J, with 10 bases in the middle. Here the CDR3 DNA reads TGCGCCAGCAGTGATACAGGGCCTAATGAGCAGTTCTTC. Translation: CASSDTGPNEQFF.

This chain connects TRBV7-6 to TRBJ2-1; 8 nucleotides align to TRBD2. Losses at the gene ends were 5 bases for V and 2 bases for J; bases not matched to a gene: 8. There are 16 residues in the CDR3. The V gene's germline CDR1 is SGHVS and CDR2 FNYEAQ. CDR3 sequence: CASSAPGGGPYNEQFF. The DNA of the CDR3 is TGTGCCAGCAGCGCCCCGGGCGGGGGGCCCTACAATGAGCAGTTCTTC.

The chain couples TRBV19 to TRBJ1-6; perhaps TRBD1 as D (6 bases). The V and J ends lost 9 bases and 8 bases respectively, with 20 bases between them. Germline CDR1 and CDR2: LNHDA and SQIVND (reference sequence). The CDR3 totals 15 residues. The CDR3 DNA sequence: TGTGCCAGAACGCCAACAGGGTCTTGTTATTCACCCCTCCACTTT. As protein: CARTPTGSCYSPLHF.

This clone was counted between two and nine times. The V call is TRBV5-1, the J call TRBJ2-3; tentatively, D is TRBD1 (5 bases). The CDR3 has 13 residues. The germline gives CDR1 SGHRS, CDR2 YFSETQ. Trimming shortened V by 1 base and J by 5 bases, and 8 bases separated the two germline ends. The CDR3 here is CASSLQGGDTQYF. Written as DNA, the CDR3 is TGCGCCAGCAGCTTGCAGGGCGGAGATACGCAGTATTTT.

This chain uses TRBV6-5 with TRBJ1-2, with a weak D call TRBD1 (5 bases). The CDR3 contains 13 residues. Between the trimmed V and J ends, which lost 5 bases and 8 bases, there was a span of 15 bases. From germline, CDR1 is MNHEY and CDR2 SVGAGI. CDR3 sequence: CASSRQSAHGYTF. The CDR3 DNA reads TGTGCCAGCAGTCGACAGTCCGCCCACGGCTACACCTTC.

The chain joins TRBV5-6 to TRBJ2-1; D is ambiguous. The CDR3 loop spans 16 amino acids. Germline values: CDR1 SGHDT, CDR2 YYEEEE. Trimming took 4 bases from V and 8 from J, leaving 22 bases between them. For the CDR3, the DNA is TGTGCCAGCAGCAGACGGTTAGCTTCCGTAGACTATGAGCAGTTCTTC. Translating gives CASSRRLASVDYEQFF.

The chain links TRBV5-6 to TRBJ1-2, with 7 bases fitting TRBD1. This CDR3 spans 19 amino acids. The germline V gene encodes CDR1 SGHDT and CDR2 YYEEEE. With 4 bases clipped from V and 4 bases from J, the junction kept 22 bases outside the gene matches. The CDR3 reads CASSPDAPSTGFGSYGYTF. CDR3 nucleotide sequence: TGTGCCAGCAGCCCAGATGCCCCGTCGACAGGGTTTGGAAGCTATGGCTACACCTTC.

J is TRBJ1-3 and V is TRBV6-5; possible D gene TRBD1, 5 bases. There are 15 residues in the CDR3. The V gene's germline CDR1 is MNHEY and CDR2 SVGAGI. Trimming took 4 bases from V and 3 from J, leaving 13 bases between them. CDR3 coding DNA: TGTGCCAGCAGTTCCCGGGACTTCCGTGGAAACACCATATATTTT. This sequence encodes CASSSRDFRGNTIYF.

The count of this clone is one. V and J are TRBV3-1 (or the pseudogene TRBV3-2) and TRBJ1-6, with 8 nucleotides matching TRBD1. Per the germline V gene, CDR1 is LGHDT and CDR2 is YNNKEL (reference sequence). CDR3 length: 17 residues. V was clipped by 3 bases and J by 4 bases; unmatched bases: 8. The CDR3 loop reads CASSHSGQVSYNSPLHF. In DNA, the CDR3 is TGTGCCAGCAGCCATTCGGGACAGGTATCTTATAATTCACCCCTCCACTTT.

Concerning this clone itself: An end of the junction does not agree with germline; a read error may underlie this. The CDR3 DNA sequence: TGTGCCAGCTCTCCACAGGGGGCTTCTGTTGAGCAGTTCTTC. This codes for CASSPQGASVEQFF. The chain links TRBV18 to TRBJ2-1; 9 nucleotides align to TRBD1. Per the germline V gene, CDR1 is KGHSH and CDR2 is LQKENI. This CDR3 region has 14 residues.

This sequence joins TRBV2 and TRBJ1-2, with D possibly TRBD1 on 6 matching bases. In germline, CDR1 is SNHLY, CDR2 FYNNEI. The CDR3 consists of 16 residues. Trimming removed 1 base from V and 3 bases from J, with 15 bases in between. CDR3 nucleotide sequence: TGTGCCAGCAGTGAAGTAGGGGGTAGGTCGTACTATGGCTACACCTTC. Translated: CASSEVGGRSYYGYTF.

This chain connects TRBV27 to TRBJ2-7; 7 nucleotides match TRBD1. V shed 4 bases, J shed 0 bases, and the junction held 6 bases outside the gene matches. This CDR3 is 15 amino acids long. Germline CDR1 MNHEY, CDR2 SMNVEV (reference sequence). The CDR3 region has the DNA TGTGCCAGCAGTTCGGGACAGTTCAACTCCTACGAGCAGTACTTC. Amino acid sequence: CASSSGQFNSYEQYF.

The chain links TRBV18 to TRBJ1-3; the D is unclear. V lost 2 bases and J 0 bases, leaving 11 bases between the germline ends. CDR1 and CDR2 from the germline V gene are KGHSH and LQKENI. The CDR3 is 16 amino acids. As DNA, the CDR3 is TGTGCCAGCTCACCAGCAGAATCCAACTCTGGAAACACCATATATTTT. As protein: CASSPAESNSGNTIYF.